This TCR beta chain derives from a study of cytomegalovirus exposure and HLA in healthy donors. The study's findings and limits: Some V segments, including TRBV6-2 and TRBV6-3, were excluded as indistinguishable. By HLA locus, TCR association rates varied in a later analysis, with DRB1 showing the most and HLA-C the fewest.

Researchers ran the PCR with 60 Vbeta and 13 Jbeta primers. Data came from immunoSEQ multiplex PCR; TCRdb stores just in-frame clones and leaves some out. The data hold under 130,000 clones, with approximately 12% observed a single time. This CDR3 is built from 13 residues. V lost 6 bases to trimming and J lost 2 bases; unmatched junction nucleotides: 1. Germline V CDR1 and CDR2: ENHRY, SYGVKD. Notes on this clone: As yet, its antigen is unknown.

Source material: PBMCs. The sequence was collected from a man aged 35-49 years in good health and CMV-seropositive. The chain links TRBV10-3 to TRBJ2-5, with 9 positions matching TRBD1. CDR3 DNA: TGTGCCATCAGCGGACAGGGGCAAGAGACCCAGTACTTC. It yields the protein CAISGQGQETQYF.